The 26 T cell receptor beta chains in this list originate from one sample, sequenced in a study of blood T cells in healthy people across ages. The use of a sample-barcoded 5' primer and a J-beta primer mix characterized a second PCR of roughly 7 to 11 cycles. One entry per CDR3 protein, called by TCRdb with MiXCR from the 5' RACE reads. The table has 800,000 to 900,000 distinct CDR3 sequences, approximately 59% seen once. The sample was blood. The receptor set was obtained from a man in his thirties or forties in good health.

A few counts support this clonotype. The J gene is TRBJ1-5, the V gene TRBV10-3; no clear D gene. Deletions cut 6 bases from V and 1 base from J, with 10 bases between. This CDR3 spans 14 amino acids. Per the germline V gene, CDR1 is ENHRY and CDR2 is SYGVKD. CDR3 coding DNA: TGTGCCATCAGGAGCGGGCTGAGCAATCAGCCCCAGCATTTT. As protein: CAIRSGLSNQPQHF.

The chain uses TRBV12-3 or TRBV12-4 and TRBJ2-7; D is possibly TRBD1 (6 bases). With the DNA end fitting TRBJ2-4 better, the J assignment may be wrong. The CDR3 is made up of 16 amino acids. This CDR3 is CASSPDRSLAKNIQYF. The CDR3 DNA sequence: TGTGCCAGCAGCCCTGACAGGTCTCTAGCCAAAAACATTCAGTACTTC.

J is TRBJ2-4 and V is TRBV10-3; D is ambiguous. The DNA matches TRBJ2-7 better at its end, which makes the J call doubtful. Per the germline V gene, CDR1 is ENHRY and CDR2 is SYGVKD. This CDR3 is 13 amino acids long. The CDR3 DNA follows: TGTGCCATCAGTGAGGGGGTAACCTACGAGCAGTACTTC. As protein: CAISEGVTYEQYF.

This clonotype appeared a few times. The V call is TRBV27, the J call TRBJ2-5; possible D gene TRBD1, 6 bases. CDR3 length: 14 residues. The V end was cut by 5 bases, the J end by 4 bases, with 14 bases between. Looked up from germline, CDR1 is MNHEY and CDR2 is SMNVEV (reference sequence). CDR3 coding DNA: TGTGCCAGCAGTAGGGACAACGGAGCAGAGACCCAGTACTTC. Protein sequence: CASSRDNGAETQYF.

This clonotype was seen just once. The V gene is TRBV5-1, the J gene TRBJ2-1, with 9 bases that match TRBD2. CDR3 length: 17 residues. Germline V gene sequence: CDR1 SGHRS, CDR2 YFSETQ. Trimming cost V 4 bases and J 3 bases; bases outside gene matches: 11. For the CDR3, the DNA is TGCGCCAGCAGCCACCTGCGGGAGGGAACGGACTACAATGAGCAGTTCTTC. As protein: CASSHLREGTDYNEQFF.

The sample holds a few counts of this clonotype. This chain connects TRBV25-1 to TRBJ2-4, with TRBD1 identical over 7 bases. Germline V gene sequence: CDR1 MGHDK, CDR2 SYGVNS. The CDR3 runs 15 residues. V was pared by 3 bases and J by 7 bases, with 9 bases of the junction left unmatched. For the CDR3, the DNA is TGTGCCAGCAGTGACTTTAACAGGGGAAGGAACATTCAGTACTTC. This sequence encodes CASSDFNRGRNIQYF.

V usage is TRBV7-2 and J usage is TRBJ2-6; perhaps TRBD1 as D (6 bases). CDR3 size: 15 residues. CDR1 SGHTA and CDR2 FQGNSA come from the germline V gene. V shed 5 bases and J shed 4 bases, with 12 bases lying between them. The CDR3 nucleotides read TGTGCCAGCAGCCGTACAGGGAAGGGGGCCAACGTCCTGACTTTC. Translating gives CASSRTGKGANVLTF.

The chain employs TRBV2 and TRBJ2-7; TRBD2 aligns across 7 bases. Looked up from germline, CDR1 is SNHLY and CDR2 is FYNNEI. The ends lost 1 base at V and 0 bases at J; junction bases unmatched: 6. The CDR3 contains 16 residues. CDR3 amino acids: CASSEGFGGFSYEQYF. The CDR3, as DNA: TGTGCCAGCAGTGAAGGGTTCGGGGGGTTCTCCTACGAGCAGTACTTC.

The genes are TRBV3-1 and TRBJ2-7, with D tentatively TRBD1 (6 bases). V lost 2 bases and J 2 bases, leaving 10 bases between the germline ends. In germline, CDR1 is LGHDT, CDR2 YNNKEL (reference sequence). The CDR3 is 14 residues long. The CDR3 sequence is CASSQNRDTYEQYF. The CDR3 DNA follows: TGTGCCAGCAGCCAAAACCGGGACACCTACGAGCAGTACTTC.

The chain joins TRBV7-2 to TRBJ2-1; TRBD2 aligns across 8 bases. The DNA end is more similar to TRBJ2-7, so the J call may be wrong. Germline V gene sequence: CDR1 SGHTA, CDR2 FQGNSA. CDR3 length equals 16 residues. CDR3 sequence (DNA): TGTGCCAGCATCCCGACGGGGGGGAGCTCCTACAATGAGCAGTACTTC. Translating gives CASIPTGGSSYNEQYF.

This rearrangement joins TRBV9 to TRBJ2-7, with TRBD2 matching 7 bases. The CDR3 totals 15 residues. Germline loops: CDR1 SGDLS, CDR2 YYNGEE. J gave up 5 bases and V 4 bases, and 12 bases lay outside the gene matches. This chain's CDR3 is CASSTSGLGGNEQYF. Here the CDR3 DNA reads TGTGCCAGCAGCACGTCTGGACTAGGAGGGAACGAGCAGTACTTC.

This rearrangement joins TRBV6-2 or TRBV6-3 to TRBJ2-4; unclear D gene. The end of the DNA aligns better with TRBJ2-7, so the J call may be wrong. There are 15 residues in the CDR3. Germline V gene sequence: CDR1 MNHEY, CDR2 SVGEGT. CDR3 sequence (DNA): TGTGCCAGCAGCACGGGCGTTCTCTCCTCCTACGAGCAGTACTTC. It is translated as CASSTGVLSSYEQYF.

This chain joins TRBV7-2 and TRBJ2-1; 9 bases are shared with TRBD2. CDR1 is SGHTA and CDR2 is FQGNSA in the germline V gene. There are 16 residues in the CDR3. The trim removed 5 bases at V and 3 bases at J, leaving 8 bases unmatched. CDR3 sequence (DNA): TGTGCCAGCAGCGTGCAACTAGCGGGTGTCTACAATGAGCAGTTCTTC. Encoded protein: CASSVQLAGVYNEQFF.

Comment on this clonotype: Germline is not matched at one junction end, which may reflect a read error. J is TRBJ1-2 and V is TRBV25-1; possibly TRBD1 for D (5 bases). Germline lookup yields CDR1 MGHDK and CDR2 SYGVNS. The CDR3 length is 14 residues. CDR3 residues: CASSDPGLSFGNTF. CDR3 coding DNA: TGTGCCAGCAGTGACCCGGGACTGTCTTTTGGCAACACCTTC.

For this clonotype: A much larger clone lies one base from this, so it may be a read error. This chain connects TRBV7-8 to TRBJ2-4; D is unresolved. The last part of the DNA fits TRBJ2-5 better; the J call may be wrong. CDR3 length: 12 residues. CDR1 is SGHVS and CDR2 is FQNEAQ in the germline V gene. CDR3: CASSLAMETQYF. In nucleotides, the CDR3 is TGTGCCAGCAGCTTAGCGATGGAGACCCAGTACTTC.

A note on this clonotype: A read error may be the cause here, since a much bigger clone is one base away. This chain joins TRBV12-3 or TRBV12-4 and TRBJ2-3, with no clear D. The CDR3 has 12 amino acids. V was pared by 11 bases and J by 7 bases, with 16 bases between. CDR3 bases: TGTGCCTCTCGTATCTCGAGATATACGCAGTATTTT. Protein: CASRISRYTQYF.

This clonotype has just a few counts. This sequence joins TRBV4-3 and TRBJ2-7; 7 positions match TRBD1. Germline V gene lookup returns CDR1 LGHNA and CDR2 YSLEER. The CDR3 length is 15 residues. V was clipped by 2 bases and J by 4 bases; unmatched bases: 8. The DNA for the CDR3 is TGCGCCAGCAGCCAATACAGGGGTGGACCTTACGAGCAGTACTTC. This encodes CASSQYRGGPYEQYF.

The V and J genes are TRBV20-1 and TRBJ2-7; 14 bases align to TRBD2. The J call could be wrong; TRBJ2-5 is a better fit for the DNA end. The CDR3 is made up of 15 amino acids. The germline CDR1 and CDR2 sequences are DFQATT and SNEGSKA (reference sequence). CDR3 loop: CSAATSGGAAETQYF. DNA for the CDR3: TGCAGTGCAGCGACTAGCGGGGGGGCGGCTGAGACCCAGTACTTC.

This clonotype was found a few times. The CDR3 coding sequence is TGTGCCACCAGTGATTGGCGATCGGAGACCCAGTACTTC. This gives the protein CATSDWRSETQYF. The chain is built from TRBV24-1 and TRBJ2-5; D is undetermined. The V gene lost 2 bases and the J gene lost 5 bases, with 8 bases spanning the gap. Per germline, CDR1 KGHDR and CDR2 SFDVKD. This CDR3 is 13 amino acids long.

The genes are TRBV9 and TRBJ2-4, with TRBD1 matching 8 bases. The V and J ends lost 4 bases and 3 bases, in that order; junction bases with no gene match: 3. Germline loops: CDR1 SGDLS, CDR2 YYNGEE. The CDR3 has 14 amino acids. CDR3 amino acids: CASSTTGDKNIQYF. DNA of the CDR3: TGTGCCAGCAGCACGACAGGGGACAAAAACATTCAGTACTTC.

This rearrangement joins TRBV3-1 to TRBJ2-7; TRBD1 aligns across 8 bases. The CDR3 has 15 amino acids. With 1 base clipped from V and 4 bases from J, the junction kept 6 bases outside the gene matches. Per germline, CDR1 LGHDT and CDR2 YNNKEL (reference sequence). The CDR3 here is CASSQGTDRVYEQYF. In DNA, the CDR3 is TGTGCCAGCAGCCAAGGCACGGACAGGGTATACGAGCAGTACTTC.

The chain links TRBV7-9 to TRBJ2-1; 10 bases line up with TRBD1. Germline assignment: CDR1 SEHNR and CDR2 FQNEAQ (reference sequence). The V segment lost 3 bases and the J segment 8 bases; nucleotides outside the gene matches: 7. The CDR3 consists of 15 residues. CDR3 DNA sequence: TGTGCCAGCAGCTTGAGACAGGGGGCGCAGGATGAGCAGTTCTTC. It encodes CASSLRQGAQDEQFF.

The sample holds a few counts of this clonotype. The rearrangement links TRBV7-9 to TRBJ1-1; tentative D call: TRBD1 (5 bases). Germline CDR1 reads SEHNR; CDR2 reads FQNEAQ (reference sequence). V was clipped by 6 bases and J by 7 bases, with 21 bases between them. The length of the CDR3 is 15 residues. CDR3 residues: CASSSRPRGSREAFF. The CDR3 coding sequence is TGTGCCAGCAGTTCACGTCCGAGGGGCTCACGTGAAGCTTTCTTT.

This clonotype has more than one count but fewer than ten. This sequence joins TRBV7-2 and TRBJ2-7; TRBD1 is a possible D gene (6 bases). The better agreement between TRBJ2-5 and the DNA end casts doubt on the J call. From germline, CDR1 is SGHTA and CDR2 FQGNSA. The CDR3 has 14 amino acids. DNA of the CDR3: TGTGCCAGTAGCCTGACAGGTTTTCAAGAGACCCAGTACTTC. Translation gives CASSLTGFQETQYF.

The CDR3 protein is CASVRRGWTYEQYF. CDR3 DNA sequence: TGTGCCAGCGTACGGAGGGGTTGGACCTACGAGCAGTACTTC. The chain uses TRBV3-1 and TRBJ2-7; D perhaps matches TRBD2 (6 bases). CDR3 length: 14 amino acids. Germline CDR1 LGHDT, CDR2 YNNKEL (reference sequence). V was pared by 8 bases and J by 2 bases, with 16 bases between.

This clonotype was counted only a few times. The chain carries TRBV10-3 and TRBJ2-7; TRBD1 matches 7 bases. The CDR3 length is 13 residues. Looked up from germline, CDR1 is ENHRY and CDR2 is SYGVKD. The V gene end was trimmed by 6 bases and the J gene end by 2 bases; junction bases not matched to a gene: 4. This CDR3 reads CAISVQGTYEQYF. CDR3 DNA: TGTGCCATCAGCGTACAGGGGACCTACGAGCAGTACTTC.